The T cell receptor (beta chain) under discussion was sequenced for a study of identical twins (dated by TCRdb to about 2016). Background on the whole study: The study deep-sequenced TCR alpha and beta repertoires from monozygotic twins, unrelated adults of various ages and cord blood to test whether fetal clonotypes persist. To rule out contamination, replicate twin experiments were performed at different times with different library preparation protocols. General study outcomes and caveats: A weaker excess of twin sharing was found in beta out-of-frame sequences because the signal-to-noise ratio was lowered by fewer shared sequences. Out-of-frame TCR alpha sequences shared between twins showed an excess of low generation-probability sequences compared with coincidental sharing between unrelated individuals. Zero-insertion analyses could be partly confounded by invariant T cells such as MAIT and iNKT, although diverse VJ usage argued against such confounding for most clonotypes. Conclusions relied on cross-sectional statistical analysis, since the same donors could not be followed over many years. Out-of-frame TCR alpha sharing in monozygotic twins was systematically underestimated by recombination models, whereas sharing between unrelated individuals was in agreement with the recombination models. Fewer insertions were carried by abundant cord blood beta clonotypes, a similar but weaker trend appeared in young adult naive repertoires, and no such trend appeared in memory repertoires.

All donors were healthy Caucasians. The twin cohort comprised three pairs of female monozygotic twins, all aged roughly 18 to 30 years. Peripheral blood mononuclear cells were used as the source from which RNA for TCR libraries was isolated. The CDR3 runs 17 amino acids, cysteine and phenylalanine included. Solely the CDR3 DNA is kept, with 51 bases framed from the first base. Trimmed from V: 4 bases; trimmed from J: 3 bases; junction bases lacking a gene match: 6. In the germline V gene (reference sequence), CDR1 corresponds to SEHNR and CDR2 to FQNEAQ. This clonotype was detected a few times. The antigen it recognizes is unknown. Base quality data are lacking; no much larger clone is found one base away. Libraries were constructed by 5' RACE. Sequencing relied on an Illumina HiSeq 2000. Template switching added a universal primer binding site, and the final cDNA carried a unique molecular identifier that allowed TCR cDNA molecules to be counted accurately. Specific primers in the conserved constant-segment region were used to synthesize first-strand cDNA for the TCR alpha and beta chains. To control for contamination, every cDNA library was double barcoded, receiving both a SMART-Mk sample barcode and Illumina barcodes. TruSeq adapter sequences, together with Illumina sample barcodes, were added in two successive PCR steps. The TCR alpha and beta cDNA libraries were sequenced on the Illumina HiSeq platform using custom primers. The authors processed their data as follows. Raw reads were processed with MiGEC to extract unique molecular identifiers, and MiXCR was used to determine CDR3 positions. For each individual, recombination models were inferred using an EM algorithm with the repgenHMM and IGoR tools. Shared clonotypes were analyzed with the tcR package in R, and sharing was normalized by the product of cloneset sizes. To study raw recombination free of thymic and clonal selection effects, out-of-frame nonproductive sequences were analyzed. Using fastp trimming at Q25 and MiXCR clonotype assembly, TCRdb reanalyzed the public sequencing data and kept in-frame beta chains. Entries that share a CDR3 protein sequence are merged under the most common genes and DNA. These V and J calls rely on TCRdb rather than the paper's analysis. This sample lists a few hundred thousand distinct CDR3 sequences; roughly 9.9% were detected once. The leading ten clones occupy roughly 3% of the sample.

The sample also formed part of further work on yellow fever vaccine responses in identical twins. That second report states: According to the authors, the vaccine-induced T cell response in identical twins seemed to be partly convergent and partly specific to each individual. In identical twins, the study followed T cell clones that responded to the vaccine with precision.

The sequence was obtained from a woman younger than 30 in good health. Rearrangement joined TRBV7-9 to TRBJ2-6, with TRBD1 identical over 10 junction bases. Sequencing was performed on PBMCs. The CDR3 region: CASSSLTGGLGANVLTF. The DNA sequence follows: TGTGCCAGCAGCTCTCTGACAGGGGGCCTTGGGGCCAACGTCCTGACTTTC.